This T cell receptor (beta chain) is drawn from a study of response to subunit inactivated influenza vaccine (dated by TCRdb to 2016 to 2019). Concerning the study at large: To follow how T cells responded to a trivalent subunit inactivated influenza vaccine, the researchers relied on deep quantitative profiling of the T cell receptor repertoire. Broad study findings and their caveats: It was suggested by the authors that each seasonal influenza vaccination may recruit only a limited number of new T cells.

There are a few counts of this clonotype. Its antigen is currently not known. No quality values exist for individual bases; no much larger clone is one base distant. Preparation of the library involved RT-PCR. Data came from an Illumina HiSeq 2500. TCRdb reran the public reads through fastp at Q25 and MiXCR, keeping productive beta chains. When rows share a CDR3 protein, they turn into one entry using the most common DNA and genes. This sample gives over 800,000 distinct CDR3 sequences in total; 21% of them show up just once. In total, the top ten clones hold around 9.6% of the sample. Between the V and J ends, shortened by 1 base and 7 bases respectively, the junction contains 16 bases. Inclusive of the bounding cysteine and phenylalanine, the CDR3 is 16 residues long. Only the CDR3 DNA is retained, 48 bases long and in frame from the first base. The germline V gene (reference sequence) gives CDR1 as MNHEY and CDR2 as SMNVEV.

Sequenced here: PBMCs from blood, sampled approximately 5 days after vaccination. The chain employs TRBV27 and TRBJ2-2; TRBD2 is a possible D gene, resting on 7 matching bases. This clonotype was sampled from a man aged 50 to 59 who received an inactivated influenza vaccine. Donor details come from another sample of the same person, matched by shared clones. The DNA is as follows: TGTGCCAGCAGTTTATTGGGTGGGGGGGCGGACGGGGAGCTGTTTTTT. Translated, it gives CASSLLGGGADGELFF.